The T cell receptor (beta chain) described here comes from a study of blood T cell repertoires in COVID-19. Libraries were prepared by immunoSEQ multiplex PCR; TCRdb keeps only in-frame clonotypes and omits some of them. The table includes around 270,000 clones, about 91% detected once. This receptor was taken from a person aged 18 to 35 with COVID-19, enrolled during active disease. Input material: peripheral blood.

The CDR3 DNA is TGTGCCAGCAGCGTAGCCGGGGACACATATTTCCAGTTCTTC. Residues: CASSVAGDTYFQFF. The chain joins TRBV9 to TRBJ2-1; D possibly corresponds to TRBD1 (6 bases). The CDR3 runs 14 residues. Trimming removed 0 bases at V and 13 bases at J, with 17 bases between. CDR1 is SGDLS, CDR2 YYNGEE, per germline.